This TCR beta chain stems from a study of T cell responses to AZD1222 COVID-19 vaccine. Looked up from germline, CDR1 is SNHLY and CDR2 is FYNNEI. CDR3 length: 12 residues. Trimming took off 3 bases at V and 16 bases at J, with 15 bases between the two ends. Some clones are missing from TCRdb's copy, which holds only in-frame ones; the method was immunoSEQ multiplex PCR. The repertoire consists of 130,000 to 150,000 clones, with 88% occurring once and the leading ten covering under 5.5%. Study-wide points: Dominant at 160-218 and 743-854, vaccine-associated CD4 TCRs also spanned spike. A reported finding is that nearly half of spike-specific TCRs target unmutated variant regions. Just a handful of people given AZD1222 tested seropositive at baseline. Donors were largely white British and mainly female; clonal diversity was possibly underestimated.

Regarding this clone: The target antigen is unknown.

This receptor was taken from an adult who received the MenACWY meningococcal vaccine as a control. The source material was peripheral blood, sampled 28 days after the second dose of the MenACWY control vaccine. The chain uses TRBV2 and TRBJ1-4; the D is unclear. The CDR3 protein is CASSEERARPFF. For the CDR3, the DNA is TGTGCCAGCAGTGAGGAGAGGGCTCGCCCGTTTTTT.